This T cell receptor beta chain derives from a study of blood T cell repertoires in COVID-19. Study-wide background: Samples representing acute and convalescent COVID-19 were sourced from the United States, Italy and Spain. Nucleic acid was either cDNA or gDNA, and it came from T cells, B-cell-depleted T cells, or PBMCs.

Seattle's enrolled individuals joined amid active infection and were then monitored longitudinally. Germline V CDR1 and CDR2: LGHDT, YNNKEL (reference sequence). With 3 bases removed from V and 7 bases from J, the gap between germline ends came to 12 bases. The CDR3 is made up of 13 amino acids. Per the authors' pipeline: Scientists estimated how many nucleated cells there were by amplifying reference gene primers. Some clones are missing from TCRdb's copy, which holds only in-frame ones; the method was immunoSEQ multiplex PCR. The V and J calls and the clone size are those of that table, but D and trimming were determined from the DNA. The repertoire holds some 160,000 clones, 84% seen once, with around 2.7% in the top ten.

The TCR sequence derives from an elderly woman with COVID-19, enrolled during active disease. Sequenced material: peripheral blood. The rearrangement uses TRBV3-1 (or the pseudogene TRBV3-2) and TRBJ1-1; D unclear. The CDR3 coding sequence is TGTGCCAGCAGCCATCGGAGGGCCGATGAAGCTTTCTTT. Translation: CASSHRRADEAFF.